This T cell receptor beta chain emerged from a study of cytomegalovirus exposure and HLA in healthy donors. A multiplex PCR was run with 60 Vbeta primers and 13 Jbeta primers. Produced via immunoSEQ multiplex PCR; TCRdb's table is partial and in-frame only. The profile shows 150,000 to 200,000 clones, 72% of them singletons. Sequencing input: PBMCs. The receptor was isolated from a human donor in good health.

The CDR3 nucleotides are TGTGCCAGCAGCCAAGTGCGGGGGGGCGAGCAGTACTTC. Its translation: CASSQVRGGEQYF. The chain employs TRBV14 and TRBJ2-7, with TRBD2 matching 9 bases. V dropped 1 base and J dropped 6; count of bases not matched to a gene: 1. The CDR3 covers 13 residues. Germline CDR1 reads SGHDN; CDR2 reads FVKESK.